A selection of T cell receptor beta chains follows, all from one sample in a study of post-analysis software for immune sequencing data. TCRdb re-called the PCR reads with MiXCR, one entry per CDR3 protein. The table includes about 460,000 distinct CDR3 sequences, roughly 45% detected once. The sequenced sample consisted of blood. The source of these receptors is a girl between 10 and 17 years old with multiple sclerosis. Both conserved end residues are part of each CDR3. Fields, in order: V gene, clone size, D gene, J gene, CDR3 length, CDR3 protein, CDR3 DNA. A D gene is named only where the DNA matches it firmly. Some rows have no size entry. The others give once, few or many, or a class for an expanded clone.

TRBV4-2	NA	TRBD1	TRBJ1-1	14	CASSQPDRGNEAFF	TGTGCCAGCAGCCAACCCGACAGGGGGAATGAAGCTTTCTTT
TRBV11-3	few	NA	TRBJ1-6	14	CASSLSGNNSPLHF	TGTGCCAGCAGCTTAAGTGGAAATAATTCACCCCTCCACTTT
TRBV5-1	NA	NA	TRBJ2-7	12	CASRRSGSEQYF	TGCGCCAGCAGACGTTCAGGCTCCGAGCAGTACTTC
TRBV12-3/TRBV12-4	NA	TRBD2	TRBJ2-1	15	CASISLAESYNEQFF	TGTGCCAGCATCTCACTAGCGGAGTCCTACAATGAGCAGTTCTTC
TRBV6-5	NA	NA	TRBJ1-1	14	CASSYDRWGTEAFF	TGTGCCAGCAGTTACGACAGGTGGGGCACTGAAGCTTTCTTT
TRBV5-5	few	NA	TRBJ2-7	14	CASSLRQASYEQYF	TGTGCCAGCAGCTTGAGGCAAGCCTCCTACGAGCAGTACTTC
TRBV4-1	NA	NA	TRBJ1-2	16	CASSQTIRESMVGYTF	TGCGCCAGCAGCCAGACCATTCGGGAGTCTATGGTGGGCTACACCTTC
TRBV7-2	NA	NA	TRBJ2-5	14	CASSLARGEETQYF	TGTGCCAGCAGCTTAGCGCGTGGGGAAGAGACCCAGTACTTC
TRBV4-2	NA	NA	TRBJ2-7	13	CAGSVGSYNEQYF	TGTGCCGGCAGCGTAGGTTCCTACAATGAGCAGTACTTC
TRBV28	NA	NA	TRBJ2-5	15	CASSPPPNIQETQYF	TGTGCCAGCAGTCCCCCACCAAACATCCAAGAGACCCAGTACTTC
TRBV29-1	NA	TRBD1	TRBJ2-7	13	CSVDTRQGYEQYF	TGCAGCGTTGATACGCGACAGGGCTACGAGCAGTACTTC
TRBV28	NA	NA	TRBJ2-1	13	CASSRPVGNEQFF	TGTGCCAGCAGTAGGCCCGTCGGGAATGAGCAGTTCTTC
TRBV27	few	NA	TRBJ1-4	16	CASSLSWGGTPAKLFF	TGTGCCAGCAGTTTATCTTGGGGGGGGACCCCGGCAAAACTGTTTTTT
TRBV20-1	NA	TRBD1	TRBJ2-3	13	CSARTGAHNTQYF	TGCAGTGCTAGAACAGGGGCGCATAATACGCAGTATTTT
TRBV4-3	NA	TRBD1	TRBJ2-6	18	CASSQAGQGISGANVLTF	TGCGCCAGCAGCCAAGCGGGACAGGGGATCTCTGGGGCCAACGTCCTGACTTTC
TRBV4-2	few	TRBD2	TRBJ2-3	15	CASSQGSGRGDTQYF	TGTGCCAGCAGCCAAGGAAGCGGGAGAGGCGATACGCAGTATTTT
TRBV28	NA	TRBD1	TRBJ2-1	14	CASGYLDRGNEQFF	TGTGCCAGCGGCTATTTGGACAGGGGTAATGAGCAGTTCTTC